The 10 T cell receptor beta chains below were found in one sample sequenced in a study of T cells in Graves' hyperthyroidism and ophthalmopathy. Authors of the study amplified TCR beta CDR3 regions from RNA transcripts. HTBI primers were employed in a first-round RT-PCR of the TCR CDR3. TCRdb itself ran the multiplex PCR reads through MiXCR, one entry per CDR3 protein. The top ten clones hold roughly 49% of a sample with under 350,000 distinct CDR3 sequences, 15% to 20% of them seen once. Sequencing input: blood. The receptors were gathered from a woman aged 45-59 years with Graves' hyperthyroidism.

This rearrangement joins TRBV5-5 to TRBJ2-4; D may be TRBD1 (6 bases). V gave up 0 bases and J gave up 5 bases, with 12 bases separating them. CDR3 size: 15 residues. Germline V CDR1 and CDR2: SGHKS, YYEKEE (reference sequence). The chain's CDR3 is CASSLAGTSQNIQYF. Written as DNA, the CDR3 is TGTGCCAGCAGCTTGGCCGGGACAAGTCAAAACATTCAGTACTTC.

At least ten counts were recorded for this clonotype. The V gene is TRBV6-1, the J gene TRBJ2-2; the match to TRBD2 covers 10 bases. The CDR3 is 15 residues long. V lost 4 bases and J lost 3; bases outside the gene matches: 2. Germline CDR1 reads MNHNS; CDR2 reads SASEGT. The CDR3 loop reads CASSGAGGDTGELFF. The DNA for the CDR3 is TGTGCCAGCAGTGGAGCGGGGGGGGACACCGGGGAGCTGTTTTTT.

The chain joins TRBV6-1 to TRBJ1-1, with TRBD1 identical over 8 bases. After removal of 6 bases from V and 7 bases from J, the junction contained 7 bases not matched to a gene. Germline V gene data show CDR1 as MNHNS and CDR2 as SASEGT. The CDR3 spans 13 residues. CDR3 amino acids: CASRAGGVDEAFF. The CDR3 DNA is TGTGCCAGCAGAGCAGGGGGCGTAGATGAAGCTTTCTTT.

The chain recombines TRBV20-1 with TRBJ1-4, with TRBD1 as a possible D gene (6 bases). CDR3 length equals 15 residues. CDR1 is DFQATT, CDR2 SNEGSKA, per germline (reference sequence). Trimming cost V 0 bases and J 6 bases, with 14 bases left between them. The CDR3 spells CSARDLQRGDEKLFF. The DNA of the CDR3 is TGCAGTGCTAGAGATTTACAGAGGGGGGATGAAAAACTGTTTTTT.

This clonotype has only a few counts. V gene TRBV20-1 combines with J gene TRBJ2-1, with D unresolved. This CDR3 has 12 amino acids. V lost 3 bases, J lost 10 bases, and 13 bases lay in between. Per germline, CDR1 DFQATT and CDR2 SNEGSKA (reference sequence). The CDR3 coding sequence is TGCAGTGCTAGGGATCCCGGTCTAGAGCAGTTCTTC. As protein: CSARDPGLEQFF.

This chain uses TRBV7-2 with TRBJ2-5; 10 nucleotides line up with TRBD2. The CDR3 spans 11 residues. CDR1 is SGHTA and CDR2 is FQGNSA in the germline V gene. The J segment lost 13 bases and the V segment lost 4 bases, leaving 3 bases of the junction unmatched. This CDR3 is CASSSGTSVYF. The DNA for the CDR3 is TGTGCCAGCAGCTCCGGGACTAGCGTGTACTTC.

This clonotype was seen ten or more times. This chain joins TRBV12-3 or TRBV12-4 and TRBJ2-1; D may be TRBD1 (7 bases). CDR3 length: 15 residues. Trimming stripped 3 bases from V and 7 bases from J, with 16 bases between. The CDR3 is CASSLAQGGRNEQFF. The CDR3 region has the DNA TGTGCCAGCAGTTTGGCCCAGGGGGGAAGAAATGAGCAGTTCTTC.

This clonotype was detected only a few times. The rearrangement uses TRBV11-2 and TRBJ2-5; TRBD1 matches at 7 bases. Germline V gene sequence: CDR1 SGHAT, CDR2 FQNNGV. CDR3 length equals 15 residues. V gave up 3 bases and J gave up 1 base; unmatched junction bases: 5. CDR3 sequence: CASSLYRGAQETQYF. Here the CDR3 DNA reads TGTGCCAGCAGCTTGTACAGGGGCGCCCAAGAGACCCAGTACTTC.

In its sample, this clonotype was seen many times. V is TRBV29-1 and J is TRBJ2-2, with D maybe TRBD1 (7 bases). This CDR3 spans 13 amino acids. Trimming shortened V by 4 bases and J by 7 bases, and 13 bases separated the two germline ends. Germline-derived CDR1 and CDR2 are SQVTM and ANQGSEA. The CDR3 spells CSVAVQGGGELFF. CDR3 sequence (DNA): TGCAGCGTTGCTGTGCAGGGGGGCGGGGAGCTGTTTTTT.

The chain uses TRBV5-1 and TRBJ2-1, with 10 bases identical to TRBD2. The V gene's germline CDR1 is SGHRS and CDR2 YFSETQ. The CDR3 contains 17 residues. Trimming cost V 0 bases and J 9 bases; bases outside gene matches: 12. CDR3 sequence (DNA): TGCGCCAGCAGCTTGGGGAGCGGGGGGGCGCGATCAAGTGAGCAGTTCTTC. Amino acid sequence: CASSLGSGGARSSEQFF.